This T cell receptor (beta chain) was retrieved from a study of blood T cells in healthy people across ages. Study overall: Through template switching, about one barcoded beta molecule was captured per two T cells, as measured in model experiments.

A second 7 to 11 cycle PCR used barcoded and J-beta primers. There were at least 2.5 million CDR3-containing paired-end reads obtained from each sample. TCRdb recomputed calls from the 5' RACE reads with MiXCR, one row per CDR3 protein. The sample shows roughly 1.9 million distinct CDR3 sequences, roughly two fifths of them seen only once. CDR3 length: 20 residues. J was trimmed by 0 bases and V by 10 bases; bases with no gene match: 21. Per germline, CDR1 SEHNR and CDR2 FQNEAQ (reference sequence). The genes are TRBV7-9 and TRBJ2-6; 7 nucleotides align to TRBD1. The sequenced sample consisted of blood. The sequence was obtained from a human donor in good health. CDR3: CATDAVKPGQRPSGANVLTF. CDR3 DNA sequence: TGTGCCACTGACGCAGTAAAACCGGGACAGCGACCCTCTGGGGCCAACGTCCTGACTTTC.